A selection of T cell receptor beta chains follows, all from one sample in a study of pediatric ulcerative colitis. Produced via immunoSEQ multiplex PCR; TCRdb's table is partial and in-frame only. There are roughly 45,000 clones in the sample; around 76% occur only once, and around 3.5% lies in the top ten. The sequenced sample was gut tissue. Receptors originate from a girl aged 10 to 17 with moderate ulcerative colitis. CDR3s include the opening cysteine and the closing phenylalanine or tryptophan. A D gene is named only where the DNA matches it firmly. A clone size is listed for some rows: how often the clone was seen (once, few, many), or a class if it is expanded.

>TRBV5-1|TRBJ1-2|TRBD1|.
TGCGCCAGCAGCCGGACAGGGGGGGAGGCCTATGGCTACACCTTC
CASSRTGGEAYGYTF
>TRBV7-7|TRBJ2-1|.|.
TGTGCTAGCAGCTTAGCGTTCAGAGGGGAAAATGAGCAGTTCTTC
CASSLAFRGENEQFF
>TRBV7-6|TRBJ1-3|.|few
TGTGCCAGCAGCCTGATGCCCCCAGAGTCCAACTCTGGAAACACCATATATTTT
CASSLMPPESNSGNTIYF
>TRBV27|TRBJ2-3|.|.
TGTGCCAGCGGGGGGTCCGGTAAGACGCAGTATTTT
CASGGSGKTQYF
>TRBV19|TRBJ2-1|.|.
TGTGCCAGTAGTATAGATCAGTCGGGCCCTCCCTACAATGAGCAGTTCTTC
CASSIDQSGPPYNEQFF
>TRBV5-6|TRBJ1-6|.|few
TGTGCCAGCAGCTTGGTCCTTACGGCGATGAGGAATTCACCCCTCCACTTT
CASSLVLTAMRNSPLHF
>TRBV10-3|TRBJ2-6|.|.
TGTGCCATCGGACGGAGCTCTGGGGCCAACGTCCTGACTTTC
CAIGRSSGANVLTF
>TRBV10-1|TRBJ2-5|.|.
TGCGCCAGCAGTGTTACGGTGTCAGCCCAAGAGACCCAGTACTTC
CASSVTVSAQETQYF
>TRBV29-1|TRBJ2-3|.|.
TGCAGCGTTGTTCGGGGTGGCACAGATACGCAGTATTTT
CSVVRGGTDTQYF
>TRBV5-5|TRBJ1-3|.|.
TGTGCCAGCAGCTATATGACAGCTAGCTCTGGAAACACCATATATTTT
CASSYMTASSGNTIYF
>TRBV6-6|TRBJ1-2|.|.
TGTGCCAGCAGTACAGGGAACTATGGCTACACCTTC
CASSTGNYGYTF
>TRBV27|TRBJ1-5|.|.
.
CASSLTGGTNISPSIF
>TRBV6-5|TRBJ1-1|.|.
TGTGCCAGCAGTCCAGCCGGGACAACGAACACTGAAGCTTTCTTT
CASSPAGTTNTEAFF
>TRBV4-1|TRBJ2-5|.|.
TGCGCCAGCAGCCAAGAGGACTTTGGGGCGGTCCAAGAGACCCAGTACTTC
CASSQEDFGAVQETQYF
>TRBV2|TRBJ2-4|.|few
TGTGCCAGCCACAGGGAACTAGCCAAAAACATTCAGTACTTC
CASHRELAKNIQYF
>TRBV27|TRBJ2-7|.|.
TGTGCCAGCAGTTTAATTGGGGGTCGGCAGTACTTC
CASSLIGGRQYF
>TRBV7-2|TRBJ2-3|TRBD2|.
TGTGCCAGCAGCTTAGCGGGGTTGAGCGGGGCCCGCCCTTGGGACACAGATACGCAGTATTTT
CASSLAGLSGARPWDTDTQYF
>TRBV5-1|TRBJ2-1|TRBD2|once
TGCGCCAGCAGCTCACTAGCGGGGGGGCCCAATGAGCAGTTCTTC
CASSSLAGGPNEQFF
>TRBV11-3|TRBJ1-2|.|.
TGTGCCAGCAGCTCCACCCCCCCGGGGGTGGGTAACTATGGCTACACCTTC
CASSSTPPGVGNYGYTF
>TRBV27|TRBJ2-5|.|.
TGTGCCAGCTCGGAAGAACCTTCGCAAGAGACCCAGTACTTC
CASSEEPSQETQYF
>TRBV27|TRBJ2-7|.|.
TGTGCCAGCAGTTTACACGACAGCTCCTACGAGCAGTACTTC
CASSLHDSSYEQYF
>TRBV5-4|TRBJ2-1|.|few
TGTGCCAGCAGCTTAGGCACGGGACGGTCCTACAATGAGCAGTTCTTC
CASSLGTGRSYNEQFF
>TRBV11-2|TRBJ2-1|TRBD2|.
TGTGCCAGCAGCTTGGGACTACAGAATGAGCAGTTCTTC
CASSLGLQNEQFF
>TRBV11-2|TRBJ2-7|.|.
TGTGCCAGCAGCTTAGGTCCTTCCCCGAGCTCCTACGAGCAGTACTTC
CASSLGPSPSSYEQYF
>TRBV5-1|TRBJ2-7|TRBD2|few
TGCGCCAGCAAAATGCGACTAGCGGGAGGTTCCGGCGAGCAGTACTTC
CASKMRLAGGSGEQYF
>TRBV18|TRBJ1-1|.|.
TGTGCCAGCAGATTCAGGGTGGACAGATCGGAAGCTTTCTTT
CASRFRVDRSEAFF
>TRBV11-3|TRBJ2-7|TRBD2|.
TGTGCCAGCAGCCCCGGCCGAGCTAGCGGCTACGAGCAGTACTTC
CASSPGRASGYEQYF
>TRBV6-6|TRBJ1-2|.|.
TGTGCCAGCAGTTACTATGTGGGCTACACCTTC
CASSYYVGYTF
>TRBV27|TRBJ1-5|.|few
TGTGCCAGCAGAAGATCCGGCAGTTATCAGCCCCAGCATTTT
CASRRSGSYQPQHF
>TRBV7-9|TRBJ1-6|.|.
TGTGCCAGCACCAACACCGGTGGGACCCTCCACTTT
CASTNTGGTLHF
>TRBV2|TRBJ1-2|TRBD1|.
TGTGCCAGCAGTCGCACAGGGGGATCCCATTACACCTTC
CASSRTGGSHYTF
>TRBV7-9|TRBJ2-2|.|once
TGTGCCAGCAGCCCCAATACGAACACCGGGGAGCTGTTTTTT
CASSPNTNTGELFF
>TRBV30|TRBJ2-1|TRBD2|.
TGTGCCTGGAGTGTACTTGGGACTAGCTTCTATGAGCAGTTCTTC
CAWSVLGTSFYEQFF
>TRBV6-1|TRBJ1-1|.|once
TGTGCCAGCAGTGAAATCAGGGGCGGGAGGACTGAAGCTTTCTTT
CASSEIRGGRTEAFF
>TRBV7-2|TRBJ2-3|.|.
TGTGCCAGCAGCCCAGGACGAACTAGCACAGATACGCAGTATTTT
CASSPGRTSTDTQYF
>TRBV28|TRBJ1-2|.|.
TGTGCCAGCAGAAGGGGGGAAATTGGCTACACCTTC
CASRRGEIGYTF
>TRBV5-6|TRBJ1-2|.|.
TGTGCCAGCAGCTCGGACATTAACTATGGCTACACCTTC
CASSSDINYGYTF